The 12 T cell receptor beta chains presented below share a single source sample, sequenced in a study of neurological immune-mediated disorders. Each CDR3 protein gets one entry after TCRdb re-called the 5' RACE reads with MiXCR. The profile shows over 45,000 distinct CDR3 sequences, about 3% of them singletons. The sample comprised PBMCs. Receptors originate from a man aged 40-49 years with multiple sclerosis.

This clonotype was seen at least ten times. The J gene is TRBJ2-3, the V gene TRBV5-1; weak D call: TRBD1 (5 bases). Trimming removed 4 bases from V and 1 base from J, with 13 bases in between. The germline gives CDR1 SGHRS, CDR2 YFSETQ. The CDR3 consists of 15 residues. As DNA, the CDR3 is TGCGCCAGCAGCCCAGCGCTGGGGCGCACAGATACGCAGTATTTT. Its protein is CASSPALGRTDTQYF.

This clonotype was counted at least ten times. The V and J genes are TRBV7-2 and TRBJ2-1; D unclear. V was clipped by 2 bases and J by 2 bases, with 7 bases between them. Germline CDR1 SGHTA, CDR2 FQGNSA. This CDR3 spans 14 amino acids. The CDR3 protein is CASSLFGTYNEQFF. CDR3 sequence (DNA): TGTGCCAGCAGCTTATTTGGGACCTACAATGAGCAGTTCTTC. Filled out from reference TRBV7-2 and TRBJ2-1, the complete variable domain reads GAGVSQSPSNKVTEKGKDVELRCDPISGHTALYWYRQSLGQGLEFLIYFQGNSAPDKSGLPSDRFSAERTGGSVSTLTIQRTQQEDSAVYLCASSLFGTYNEQFFGPGTRLTVL.

In this sample, this clonotype turned up many times. CDR3 region: CASSYSRGAGVEQYF. In DNA, the CDR3 is TGTGCCAGCAGTTACTCGCGGGGGGCCGGCGTAGAGCAGTACTTC. This chain joins TRBV6-5 and TRBJ2-7, with 8 nucleotides matching TRBD2. With 0 bases clipped from V and 7 bases from J, the junction kept 8 bases outside the gene matches. There are 15 residues in the CDR3. In germline, CDR1 is MNHEY, CDR2 SVGAGI.

This clonotype was seen many times. The J gene is TRBJ2-6, the V gene TRBV24-1; D unresolved. The CDR3 extends over 18 amino acids. V was trimmed by 9 bases and J by 0 bases, leaving 20 bases between them. Germline V gene sequence: CDR1 KGHDR, CDR2 SFDVKD. CDR3 in amino acids: CATLIGTNNFSGANVLTF. The CDR3 DNA reads TGTGCCACCCTAATAGGTACGAACAACTTCTCTGGGGCCAACGTCCTGACTTTC.

In this sample, this clonotype turned up many times. This sequence joins TRBV5-5 and TRBJ2-2; D not resolved. Germline V gene sequence: CDR1 SGHKS, CDR2 YYEKEE (reference sequence). CDR3 length: 15 amino acids. Trimming removed 0 bases from V and 2 bases from J, with 8 bases in between. Written as DNA, the CDR3 is TGTGCCAGCAGCTTGGCCCAGAAAAACACCGGGGAGCTGTTTTTT. It yields the protein CASSLAQKNTGELFF.

There are many counts of this clonotype. The chain couples TRBV7-8 to TRBJ2-3; 12 bases fit TRBD2. The CDR3 is 15 residues long. Unmatched junction bases numbered 0, after V lost 4 bases and J lost 1 base. Germline assignment: CDR1 SGHVS and CDR2 FQNEAQ. This chain's CDR3 is CASSSSGGGTDTQYF. The DNA for the CDR3 is TGTGCCAGCAGCTCTAGCGGGGGGGGCACAGATACGCAGTATTTT.

As regards this clonotype: A much larger clone lies one base from this, so it may be a read error. J is TRBJ2-5 and V is TRBV6-1, with D unresolved. V lost 2 bases, J lost 13 bases, and 17 bases lay in between. Germline V lookup: CDR1 MNHNS, CDR2 SASEGT. The CDR3 loop spans 13 amino acids. The CDR3 region is CASSERQPYELYF. CDR3 nucleotide sequence: TGTGCCAGCAGTGAACGCCAGCCCTACGAGCTGTACTTC.

This clonotype was picked up many times. This chain links TRBV9 with TRBJ2-7; D gene unclear. With 2 bases removed from V and 1 base from J, the gap between germline ends came to 16 bases. The CDR3 has 16 residues. Germline V CDR1 and CDR2: SGDLS, YYNGEE. CDR3 sequence (DNA): TGTGCCAGCAGCGTGGACCTAGGAACGAAGTCCTACGAGCAGTACTTC. Protein sequence: CASSVDLGTKSYEQYF.

The table lists this clonotype with many counts. The junction shows a germline mismatch at one end, possibly a read error. V and J are TRBV10-3 and TRBJ1-6; a possible D gene is TRBD1 (6 bases). Germline CDR1 is ENHRY and CDR2 is SYGVKD. The CDR3 length is 13 residues. The CDR3 sequence is CAIRGQEDSPLNF. Here the CDR3 DNA reads TGTGCCATCAGGGGACAAGAGGATTCACCCCTCAACTTT.

The sample holds many counts of this clonotype. The chain combines TRBV2 with TRBJ2-1, with D uncertain. CDR1 is SNHLY and CDR2 is FYNNEI in the germline V gene. Trimming stripped 4 bases from V and 10 bases from J, with 8 bases between. The CDR3 contains 11 residues. The CDR3, as DNA: TGTGCCAGCAGTGGTGGCAGGGAGCAGTTCTTC. This translates into CASSGGREQFF.

This clonotype was found many times. The chain is built from TRBV7-9 and TRBJ2-1, with D possibly matching TRBD1 (6 bases). V shed 2 bases and J shed 7 bases, with 9 bases lying between them. The germline V gene has CDR1 SEHNR and CDR2 FQNEAQ (reference sequence). The CDR3 consists of 13 residues. CDR3 in DNA: TGTGCCAGCAGCTTAAACAGGGTAAATGAGCAGTTCTTC. This codes for CASSLNRVNEQFF.

This sequence joins TRBV5-5 and TRBJ1-3, with D unclear. Trimming cost V 1 base and J 1 base, with 12 bases left between them. Germline V gene lookup returns CDR1 SGHKS and CDR2 YYEKEE (reference sequence). The CDR3 runs to 16 residues. In nucleotides, the CDR3 is TGTGCCAGCAGCTTGCAAGACTCCAGATCTGGAAACACCATATATTTT. This codes for CASSLQDSRSGNTIYF. The full variable domain, in which reference TRBV5-5 and TRBJ1-3 provide the parts outside the CDR3, is DAGVTQSPTHLIKTRGQQVTLRCSPISGHKSVSWYQQVLGQGPQFIFQYYEKEERGRGNFPDRFSARQFPNYSSELNVNALLLGDSALYLCASSLQDSRSGNTIYFGEGSWLTVV.